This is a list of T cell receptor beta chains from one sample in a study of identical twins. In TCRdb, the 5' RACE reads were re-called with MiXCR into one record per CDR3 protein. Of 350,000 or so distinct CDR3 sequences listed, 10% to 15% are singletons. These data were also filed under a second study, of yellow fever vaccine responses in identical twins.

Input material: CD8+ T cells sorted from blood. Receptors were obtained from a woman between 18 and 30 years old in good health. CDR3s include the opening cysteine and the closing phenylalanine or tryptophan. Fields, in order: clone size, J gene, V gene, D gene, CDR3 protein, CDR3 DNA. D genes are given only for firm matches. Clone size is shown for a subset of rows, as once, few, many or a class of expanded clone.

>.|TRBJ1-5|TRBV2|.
CASSLLYQPQHF
TGTGCCAGCAGCCTTCTATATCAGCCCCAGCATTTT
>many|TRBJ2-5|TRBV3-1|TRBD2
CASSGQGLAPQETQYF
TGTGCCAGCAGCGGACAAGGACTAGCGCCCCAAGAGACCCAGTACTTC
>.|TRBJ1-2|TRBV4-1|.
CASSQDTHRKNYGYTF
TGCGCCAGCAGCCAAGATACCCACAGGAAAAACTATGGCTACACCTTC
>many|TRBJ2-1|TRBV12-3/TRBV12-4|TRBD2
CASSLVLAGDEQFF
TGTGCCAGCAGTTTGGTTCTAGCGGGCGATGAGCAGTTCTTC
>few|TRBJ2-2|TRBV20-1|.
CSGSDLNTGELFF
TGCAGTGGATCTGACCTGAACACCGGGGAGCTGTTTTTT
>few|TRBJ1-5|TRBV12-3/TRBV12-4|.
CASSRGLYQPQHF
TGTGCCAGCAGCAGGGGTCTTTATCAGCCCCAGCATTTT
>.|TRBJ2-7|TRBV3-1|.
CASESPRGGSYEQYF
TGTGCCAGCGAGTCCCCGAGGGGGGGATCATACGAGCAGTACTTC
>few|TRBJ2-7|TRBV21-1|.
CASSMGGSYEQYF
TGTGCCAGCAGCATGGGCGGATCCTACGAGCAGTACTTC
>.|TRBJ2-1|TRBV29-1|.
CSVEGVPQGHSYNEQFF
TGCAGCGTTGAAGGGGTCCCTCAGGGGCACTCCTACAATGAGCAGTTCTTC
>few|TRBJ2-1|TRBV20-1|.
CSALKLPLVNEQFF
TGCAGTGCTTTAAAGTTACCTCTTGTCAATGAGCAGTTCTTC
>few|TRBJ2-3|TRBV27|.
CASRLGGASTDTQYF
TGTGCCAGCAGGCTCGGCGGAGCCAGCACAGATACGCAGTATTTT
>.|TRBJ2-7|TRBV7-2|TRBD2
CASRSTSGRYEQYF
TGTGCCAGCAGATCTACTAGCGGGAGATACGAGCAGTACTTC
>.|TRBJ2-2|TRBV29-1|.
CSARTRDPTHANTGELFF
TGCAGCGCCCGAACCAGGGACCCTACTCACGCGAACACCGGGGAGCTGTTTTTT
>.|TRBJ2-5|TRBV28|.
CASSPRFGRLQETQYF
TGTGCCAGCAGCCCCCGGTTCGGGCGGTTACAAGAGACCCAGTACTTC
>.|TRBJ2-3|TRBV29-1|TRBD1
CSVDGTGVPDTQYF
TGCAGCGTTGATGGGACAGGGGTTCCAGATACGCAGTATTTT
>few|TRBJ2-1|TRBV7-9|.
CASSLEMDEQFF
TGTGCCAGCAGCTTAGAGATGGATGAGCAGTTCTTC
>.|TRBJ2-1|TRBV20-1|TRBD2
CSAFRLAHTRGNEQFF
TGCAGTGCTTTCAGACTAGCGCACACCCGGGGGAATGAGCAGTTCTTC
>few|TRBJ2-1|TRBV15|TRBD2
CATRDSGSSYNEQFF
TGTGCCACCAGAGATAGCGGGAGCTCCTACAATGAGCAGTTCTTC
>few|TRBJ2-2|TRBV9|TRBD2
CASSVGGGVVESGELFF
TGTGCCAGCAGCGTAGGGGGGGGAGTGGTTGAGTCCGGGGAGCTGTTTTTT
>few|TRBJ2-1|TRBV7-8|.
CASSLGGGPNNEQFF
TGTGCCAGCAGCTTGGGGGGGGGGCCCAACAATGAGCAGTTCTTC
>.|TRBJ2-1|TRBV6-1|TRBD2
CASISGGIPGTSGYNEQFF
TGTGCCAGCATCTCCGGCGGAATACCCGGGACTAGCGGTTACAATGAGCAGTTCTTC
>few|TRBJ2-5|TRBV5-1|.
CASSLGGAGQGETQYF
TGCGCCAGCAGCTTGGGCGGGGCAGGGCAGGGAGAGACCCAGTACTTC
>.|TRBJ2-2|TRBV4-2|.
CASSQIRVRELFF
TGTGCCAGCAGCCAGATCAGGGTTAGGGAGCTGTTTTTT
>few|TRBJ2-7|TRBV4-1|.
CASSPGTQAGEQYF
TGCGCCAGCAGCCCGGGGACTCAAGCCGGCGAGCAGTACTTC
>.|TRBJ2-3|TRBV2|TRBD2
CASSSPGGVTDTQYF
TGTGCCAGCAGTTCTCCGGGAGGCGTCACAGATACGCAGTATTTT
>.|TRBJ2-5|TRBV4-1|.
CASSQADRQETQYF
TGCGCCAGCAGCCAGGCAGACAGGCAAGAGACCCAGTACTTC
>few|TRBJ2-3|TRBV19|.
CASRGQGWADTQYF
TGTGCCAGTAGGGGGCAGGGGTGGGCAGATACGCAGTATTTT
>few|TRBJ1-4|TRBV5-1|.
CASSLTHGTYEKLFF
TGCGCCAGCAGCTTGACCCATGGGACTTATGAAAAACTGTTTTTT
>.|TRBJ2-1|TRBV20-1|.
CSARGIGLPKNDYNEQFF
TGCAGTGCTAGAGGGATAGGACTACCAAAAAACGATTACAATGAGCAGTTCTTC
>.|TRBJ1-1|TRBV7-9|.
CASSFLRGAEAFF
TGTGCCAGCAGCTTCTTGCGGGGCGCTGAAGCTTTCTTT
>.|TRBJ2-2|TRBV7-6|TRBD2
CASSPGTSGRYGGELFF
TGTGCCAGCAGCCCCGGGACTAGCGGGAGATATGGCGGGGAGCTGTTTTTT
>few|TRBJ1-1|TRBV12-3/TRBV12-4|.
CASSLASDTFGWYTEAFF
TGTGCCAGCAGTTTAGCGTCGGACACTTTTGGATGGTACACTGAAGCTTTCTTT
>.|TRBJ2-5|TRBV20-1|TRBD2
CSASDSGGTPTQYF
TGCAGTGCTAGCGATAGCGGGGGAACCCCGACCCAGTACTTC
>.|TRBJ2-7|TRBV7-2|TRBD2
CASSLEFAGGRDEQYF
TGTGCCAGCAGCTTAGAGTTTGCGGGAGGGAGGGACGAGCAGTACTTC
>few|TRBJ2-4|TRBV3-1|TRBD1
CASSQFGTGEAIQYF
TGTGCCAGCAGCCAATTCGGGACAGGGGAGGCCATTCAGTACTTC
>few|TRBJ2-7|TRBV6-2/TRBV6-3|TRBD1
CASSRQGIYEQYF
TGTGCCAGCAGCCGACAGGGAATCTACGAGCAGTACTTC
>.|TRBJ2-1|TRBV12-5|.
CASGLWLGDPYNEQFF
TGTGCTAGTGGTTTGTGGCTGGGGGACCCTTACAATGAGCAGTTCTTC
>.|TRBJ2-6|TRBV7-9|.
CASSFPGGANVLTF
TGTGCCAGCAGCTTTCCCGGGGGGGCCAACGTCCTGACTTTC
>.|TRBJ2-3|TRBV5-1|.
CASSFKKQDTQYF
TGCGCCAGCAGCTTTAAAAAGCAAGATACGCAGTATTTT
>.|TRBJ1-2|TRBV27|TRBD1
CASSPRGQVPYGYTF
TGTGCCAGCAGTCCGCGGGGACAGGTCCCCTATGGCTACACCTTC
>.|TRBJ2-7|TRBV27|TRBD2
CASSLVLAGGYEQYF
TGTGCCAGCAGTTTGGTGCTAGCGGGAGGTTACGAGCAGTACTTC